Listed below are T cell receptor beta chains from one sample, sequenced in a study of cytomegalovirus exposure and HLA in healthy donors. Profiling relied on immunoSEQ multiplex PCR, and the TCRdb table lists in-frame clones only, not all of them. The repertoire consists of about 130,000 clones, with roughly 80% occurring once and the leading ten covering 6% to 8%. The source material was PBMCs. Receptor source: a male donor in good health and CMV-seronegative. The CDR3 runs from the conserved cysteine through the conserved F or W. The D gene is left open where the match is weak. A clone size is listed for some rows: how often the clone was seen (once, few, many), or a class if it is expanded.

d_gene: NA; j_gene: TRBJ2-3; v_gene: TRBV4-1; abundance: few; CDR3aa: CASKLQGEGDTQYF; CDR3nt: TGCGCCAGCAAGCTACAGGGGGAGGGAGATACGCAGTATTTT
d_gene: NA; j_gene: TRBJ1-2; v_gene: TRBV2; abundance: NA; CDR3aa: CASKGQGVYGYTF; CDR3nt: TGTGCCAGCAAGGGCCAGGGTGTCTATGGCTACACCTTC
d_gene: TRBD1; j_gene: TRBJ2-7; v_gene: TRBV27; abundance: NA; CDR3aa: CASSSRDRDFYEQYF; CDR3nt: TGTGCCAGCAGTTCCCGGGACAGGGATTTCTACGAGCAGTACTTC
d_gene: NA; j_gene: TRBJ1-4; v_gene: TRBV28; abundance: NA; CDR3aa: CASSEGRTNEKLFF; CDR3nt: TGTGCCAGCTCGGAGGGGAGGACTAATGAAAAACTGTTTTTT
d_gene: TRBD2; j_gene: TRBJ2-1; v_gene: TRBV29-1; abundance: NA; CDR3aa: CSSGTSGGAYNEQFF; CDR3nt: TGCAGCTCCGGGACTAGCGGGGGGGCATACAATGAGCAGTTCTTC
d_gene: TRBD2; j_gene: TRBJ2-5; v_gene: TRBV4-2; abundance: NA; CDR3aa: CASSQGGLAGGGQETQYF; CDR3nt: TGTGCCAGCAGCCAAGGGGGACTAGCGGGAGGGGGGCAAGAGACCCAGTACTTC
d_gene: NA; j_gene: TRBJ2-6; v_gene: TRBV30; abundance: NA; CDR3aa: CAWSVPKAGSGANVLTF; CDR3nt: TGTGCCTGGAGTGTACCTAAGGCAGGCTCTGGGGCCAACGTCCTGACTTTC
d_gene: TRBD2; j_gene: TRBJ2-5; v_gene: TRBV11-2; abundance: NA; CDR3aa: CASSFGGSGAYLAETQYF; CDR3nt: TGTGCCAGCAGCTTCGGAGGTAGCGGGGCCTACCTTGCAGAGACCCAGTACTTC
d_gene: NA; j_gene: TRBJ2-7; v_gene: TRBV28; abundance: few; CDR3aa: CASASPIRSSYEQYF; CDR3nt: TGTGCCAGCGCCTCACCCATTCGTAGCTCCTACGAGCAGTACTTC
d_gene: TRBD1; j_gene: TRBJ2-3; v_gene: TRBV4-1; abundance: NA; CDR3aa: CASSQDTGASTDTQYF; CDR3nt: TGCGCCAGCAGCCAAGACACAGGGGCCAGCACAGATACGCAGTATTTT
d_gene: NA; j_gene: TRBJ2-5; v_gene: TRBV15; abundance: few; CDR3aa: CATSGSRRIETQYF; CDR3nt: TGTGCCACCAGCGGGTCCCGGCGGATAGAGACCCAGTACTTC
d_gene: TRBD1; j_gene: TRBJ2-5; v_gene: TRBV6-1; abundance: NA; CDR3aa: CASSLDREGQETQYF; CDR3nt: TGTGCCAGCAGTCTGGACAGGGAAGGGCAAGAGACCCAGTACTTC
d_gene: NA; j_gene: TRBJ1-3; v_gene: TRBV19; abundance: NA; CDR3aa: CASSIPSGISGNTIYF; CDR3nt: TGTGCCAGTAGTATTCCCAGCGGGATCTCTGGAAACACCATATATTTT
d_gene: TRBD1; j_gene: TRBJ1-2; v_gene: TRBV7-9; abundance: NA; CDR3aa: CSSNSIGGQENYGYTF; CDR3nt: TGTTCCAGCAACTCCATTGGAGGACAGGAGAACTATGGCTACACCTTC
d_gene: NA; j_gene: TRBJ2-2; v_gene: TRBV2; abundance: once; CDR3aa: CASPGHTNTGELFF; CDR3nt: TGTGCCAGCCCGGGACACACGAACACCGGGGAGCTGTTTTTT
d_gene: NA; j_gene: TRBJ2-1; v_gene: TRBV9; abundance: NA; CDR3aa: CASSVALTLDNEQFF; CDR3nt: TGTGCCAGCAGCGTAGCACTAACTCTCGACAATGAGCAGTTCTTC
d_gene: TRBD1; j_gene: TRBJ2-2; v_gene: TRBV5-1; abundance: NA; CDR3aa: CASSLVPGTGVIGELFF; CDR3nt: TGCGCCAGCAGCTTGGTGCCCGGGACAGGGGTCATCGGGGAGCTGTTTTTT
d_gene: TRBD1; j_gene: TRBJ1-5; v_gene: TRBV5-5; abundance: NA; CDR3aa: CASRRGPDSNQPQHF; CDR3nt: TGTGCCAGCAGAAGGGGGCCCGATAGCAATCAGCCCCAGCATTTT
d_gene: TRBD1; j_gene: TRBJ2-7; v_gene: TRBV25-1; abundance: NA; CDR3aa: CASSPAGTGGNEQYF; CDR3nt: TGTGCCAGCAGTCCGGCCGGGACAGGGGGTAACGAGCAGTACTTC
d_gene: NA; j_gene: TRBJ2-1; v_gene: TRBV15; abundance: few; CDR3aa: CATSRDSGSSYNEQFF; CDR3nt: TGTGCCACCAGCAGAGACTCTGGCAGCTCCTACAATGAGCAGTTCTTC
d_gene: NA; j_gene: TRBJ2-2; v_gene: TRBV9; abundance: NA; CDR3aa: CASSVEGGGELFF; CDR3nt: TGTGCCAGCAGCGTAGAAGGGGGCGGGGAGCTGTTTTTT
d_gene: TRBD2; j_gene: TRBJ2-5; v_gene: TRBV6-1; abundance: NA; CDR3aa: CASSELAGGQETQYF; CDR3nt: TGTGCCAGCAGTGAACTAGCGGGGGGCCAAGAGACCCAGTACTTC
d_gene: TRBD2; j_gene: TRBJ2-3; v_gene: TRBV7-6; abundance: once; CDR3aa: CASSPRLAGAADTQYF; CDR3nt: TGTGCCAGCAGCCCCAGACTAGCGGGGGCCGCAGATACGCAGTATTTT
d_gene: TRBD1; j_gene: TRBJ2-2; v_gene: TRBV7-8; abundance: NA; CDR3aa: CASSLRQGASTGELFF; CDR3nt: TGTGCCAGCAGCTTAAGACAGGGGGCGAGCACCGGGGAGCTGTTTTTT
d_gene: TRBD1; j_gene: TRBJ1-1; v_gene: TRBV7-8; abundance: NA; CDR3aa: CASSRDRLNPVNTEAFF; CDR3nt: TGTGCCAGCAGCCGGGACAGGCTAAACCCCGTGAACACTGAAGCTTTCTTT
d_gene: TRBD1; j_gene: TRBJ2-7; v_gene: TRBV4-3; abundance: NA; CDR3aa: CASSQDRDSYYEQYF; CDR3nt: TGCGCCAGCAGCCAAGATAGGGACAGTTACTACGAGCAGTACTTC
d_gene: TRBD1; j_gene: TRBJ2-2; v_gene: TRBV29-1; abundance: NA; CDR3aa: CSVEPATGGYTGELFF; CDR3nt: TGCAGCGTTGAACCCGCGACAGGGGGTTACACCGGGGAGCTGTTTTTT
d_gene: NA; j_gene: TRBJ2-4; v_gene: TRBV27; abundance: NA; CDR3aa: CASSARTLAKNIQYF; CDR3nt: TGTGCCAGCAGTGCACGGACACTAGCCAAAAACATTCAGTACTTC
d_gene: NA; j_gene: TRBJ1-1; v_gene: TRBV7-9; abundance: NA; CDR3aa: CASSLGQNTEAFF; CDR3nt: TGTGCCAGCAGCTTAGGACAGAACACTGAAGCTTTCTTT
d_gene: TRBD2; j_gene: TRBJ2-1; v_gene: TRBV28; abundance: once; CDR3aa: CASSLVTSGSHNEQFF; CDR3nt: TGTGCCAGCAGTTTAGTAACTAGCGGGAGCCACAATGAGCAGTTCTTC
d_gene: TRBD2; j_gene: TRBJ2-1; v_gene: TRBV28; abundance: NA; CDR3aa: CASSFVIPGLAGYEQFF; CDR3nt: TGTGCCAGCAGTTTTGTCATTCCGGGACTAGCGGGCTATGAGCAGTTCTTC
d_gene: NA; j_gene: TRBJ1-3; v_gene: TRBV18; abundance: NA; CDR3aa: CASSPTGSGGRNTIYF; CDR3nt: TGTGCCAGCTCACCAACGGGGTCGGGAGGTCGAAACACCATATATTTT
d_gene: TRBD2; j_gene: TRBJ2-3; v_gene: TRBV30; abundance: NA; CDR3aa: CAWTRLATDTQYF; CDR3nt: TGTGCCTGGACCCGACTAGCGACAGATACGCAGTATTTT
d_gene: NA; j_gene: TRBJ2-2; v_gene: TRBV19; abundance: NA; CDR3aa: CASTTQKSGGELFF; CDR3nt: TGTGCCAGTACCACCCAGAAAAGCGGCGGGGAGCTGTTTTTT
d_gene: NA; j_gene: TRBJ2-2; v_gene: TRBV21-1; abundance: NA; CDR3aa: CASSTPGQNTGELFF; CDR3nt: TGTGCCAGCAGCACTCCCGGACAGAACACCGGGGAGCTGTTTTTT
d_gene: TRBD2; j_gene: TRBJ2-1; v_gene: TRBV7-9; abundance: NA; CDR3aa: CASSYLTSGSNEQFF; CDR3nt: TGTGCCAGCAGCTACCTAACTAGCGGGAGTAATGAGCAGTTCTTC
d_gene: TRBD1; j_gene: TRBJ2-6; v_gene: TRBV5-1; abundance: NA; CDR3aa: CASSWGQEGSPGANVLTF; CDR3nt: TGCGCCAGCAGCTGGGGACAGGAGGGATCTCCTGGGGCCAACGTCCTGACTTTC
d_gene: TRBD1; j_gene: TRBJ1-3; v_gene: TRBV2; abundance: NA; CDR3aa: CASRRQGASGNTIYF; CDR3nt: TGTGCCAGCAGGAGACAGGGCGCCTCTGGAAACACCATATATTTT
d_gene: TRBD2; j_gene: TRBJ2-3; v_gene: TRBV5-1; abundance: NA; CDR3aa: CASSAEGSGRIMITDTQYF; CDR3nt: TGCGCCAGCAGCGCAGAGGGGAGCGGGAGGATCATGATCACAGATACGCAGTATTTT
d_gene: NA; j_gene: TRBJ1-5; v_gene: TRBV7-2; abundance: NA; CDR3aa: CASSPQGISNQPQHF; CDR3nt: TGTGCCAGCAGCCCGCAGGGGATTAGCAATCAGCCCCAGCATTTT
d_gene: NA; j_gene: TRBJ1-2; v_gene: TRBV9; abundance: NA; CDR3aa: CASSSPQGLSYGYTF; CDR3nt: TGTGCCAGCAGCAGCCCCCAGGGTCTGAGCTATGGCTACACCTTC
d_gene: TRBD2; j_gene: TRBJ2-1; v_gene: TRBV5-5; abundance: NA; CDR3aa: CASSPRGGPYNEQFF; CDR3nt: TGTGCCAGCAGCCCACGGGGGGGACCCTACAATGAGCAGTTCTTC
d_gene: NA; j_gene: TRBJ2-7; v_gene: TRBV5-1; abundance: NA; CDR3aa: CASSLSSGFEQYF; CDR3nt: TGCGCCAGCAGCTTGAGCTCAGGTTTCGAGCAGTACTTC
d_gene: NA; j_gene: TRBJ2-7; v_gene: TRBV27; abundance: few; CDR3aa: CASSTGGGYEQYF; CDR3nt: TGTGCCAGCAGCACCGGGGGAGGCTACGAGCAGTACTTC
d_gene: NA; j_gene: TRBJ2-3; v_gene: TRBV4-1; abundance: NA; CDR3aa: CASSQVTTADTQYF; CDR3nt: TGCGCCAGCAGCCAAGTAACGACAGCAGATACGCAGTATTTT
d_gene: NA; j_gene: TRBJ2-2; v_gene: TRBV27; abundance: once; CDR3aa: CASSLYGVGNTGELFF; CDR3nt: TGTGCCAGCAGTTTATACGGGGTGGGAAACACCGGGGAGCTGTTTTTT
d_gene: TRBD1; j_gene: TRBJ2-1; v_gene: TRBV19; abundance: NA; CDR3aa: CASSQDRGSYNEQFF; CDR3nt: TGTGCCAGTAGTCAGGACAGGGGATCCTACAATGAGCAGTTCTTC
d_gene: NA; j_gene: TRBJ2-2; v_gene: TRBV5-6; abundance: NA; CDR3aa: CASSRTLNTGELFF; CDR3nt: TGTGCCAGCAGCCGGACTCTTAACACCGGGGAGCTGTTTTTT